This entry describes one TCR beta chain. Its antigen is still unknown. This entry comes from a study of cytomegalovirus exposure and HLA in healthy donors. This PCR relied on a set of 60 Vbeta primers and 13 Jbeta primers. The method was immunoSEQ multiplex PCR; TCRdb's version includes in-frame clones alone and lacks a portion of them. Of about 72,000 clones in the sample, approximately 80% were seen once. Germline CDR1 and CDR2: MDHEN and SYDVKM. The CDR3 totals 14 residues. With 5 bases clipped from V and 3 bases from J, the junction kept 5 bases outside the gene matches. Study-wide findings and caveats: In a later analysis, productive TCRs from donors in an Asian-associated ancestry cluster reportedly carried fewer N-insertions than the cohort mean. Presence/absence analysis assumed near-uniform sequencing depth across donors. Follow-up analysis later connected one missense variant in DCLRE1C with trimming of TCR beta V- and J-genes. It emerged from a later analysis that several of the most significant clusters appeared to be linked to common viral pathogens.

This receptor was taken from a man aged 35 to 55 in good health and CMV-seronegative. The J gene is TRBJ2-3, the V gene TRBV28; TRBD2 matches at 7 bases. Sequenced input: PBMCs. The CDR3 DNA reads as TGTGCCAGCAGTACATCAGCGGGGACAGATACGCAGTATTTT. Its translation: CASSTSAGTDTQYF.